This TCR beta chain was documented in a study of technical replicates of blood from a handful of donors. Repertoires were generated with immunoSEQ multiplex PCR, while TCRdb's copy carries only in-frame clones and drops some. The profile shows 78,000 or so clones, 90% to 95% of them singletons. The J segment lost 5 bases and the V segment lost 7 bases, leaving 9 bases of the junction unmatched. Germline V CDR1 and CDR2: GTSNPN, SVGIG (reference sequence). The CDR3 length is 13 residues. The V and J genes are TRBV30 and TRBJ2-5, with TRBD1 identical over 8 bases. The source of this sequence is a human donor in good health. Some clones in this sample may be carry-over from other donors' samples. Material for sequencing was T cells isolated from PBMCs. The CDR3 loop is CAYTPGGGETQYF. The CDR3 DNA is TGTGCCTATACACCAGGGGGCGGGGAGACCCAGTACTTC.